This T cell receptor (beta chain) was recorded in a study of PD-L1 blockade in urothelial cancer. Across the whole study: Bladder-origin urothelial cancer in males covered about 90% of the 29 patients. Prior regimens of chemotherapy numbered 0 to 3 per patient. Typically, measured as a median, blood samples had 140,000 or so T cells.

Trimming at V came to 0 bases and at J to 0 bases, leaving 7 bases not matched to a gene. Per the germline V gene, CDR1 is ENHRY and CDR2 is SYGVKD. CDR3 length: 19 residues. Spiked synthetic TCR analogs estimated absolute template abundance per PCR. Measured with immunoSEQ multiplex PCR; TCRdb has only the in-frame clones, and not every one. The repertoire holds some 100,000 clones, approximately 90% seen once, with roughly 0.93% in the top ten. The source is a woman older than 75 with urothelial cancer. This chain links TRBV10-3 with TRBJ2-3, with TRBD2 matching 12 bases. Sequenced here: PBMCs, sampled around atezolizumab (anti-PD-L1) treatment. The CDR3: CAISESRGTSGSSTDTQYF. CDR3 nucleotide sequence: TGTGCCATCAGTGAGTCGAGGGGGACTAGCGGGTCTAGCACAGATACGCAGTATTTT.